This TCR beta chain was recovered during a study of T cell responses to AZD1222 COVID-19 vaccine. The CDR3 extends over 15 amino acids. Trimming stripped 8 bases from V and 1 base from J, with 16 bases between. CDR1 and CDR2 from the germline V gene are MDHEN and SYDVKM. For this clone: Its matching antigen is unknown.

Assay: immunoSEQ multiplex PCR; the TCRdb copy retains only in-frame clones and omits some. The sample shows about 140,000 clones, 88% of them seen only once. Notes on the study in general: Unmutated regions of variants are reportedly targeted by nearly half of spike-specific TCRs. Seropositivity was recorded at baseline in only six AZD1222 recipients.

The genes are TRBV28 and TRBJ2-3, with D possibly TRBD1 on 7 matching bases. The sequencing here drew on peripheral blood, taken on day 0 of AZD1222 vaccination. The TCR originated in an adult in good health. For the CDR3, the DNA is TGTGCCAGCCAGGGGGGTGGGGCCGGCACAGATACGCAGTATTTT. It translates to CASQGGGAGTDTQYF.